The 5 T cell receptor beta chains listed next were all sequenced from one sample in a study of OX40 agonist ivuxolimab in advanced cancers. Data came from immunoSEQ multiplex PCR; TCRdb stores just in-frame clones and leaves some out. The table lists tens of thousands of clones, around nine tenths of them singletons. The sequences come from CD4+ or CD8+ T cells sorted from blood, collected in a trial of the OX40 agonist ivuxolimab. Source of these receptors: an adult with an advanced solid tumor such as melanoma, head and neck, liver or kidney cancer.

The chain uses TRBV7-9 and TRBJ2-3; D is undetermined. Germline assignment: CDR1 SEHNR and CDR2 FQNEAQ (reference sequence). Trimming took 4 bases from V and 2 from J, leaving 16 bases between them. CDR3 length: 16 amino acids. CDR3 residues: CASSSGPVADTDTQYF. CDR3 in DNA: TGTGCCAGCAGCTCAGGCCCCGTCGCGGACACAGATACGCAGTATTTT.

The chain employs TRBV2 and TRBJ1-2, with 7 bases fitting TRBD1. V was clipped by 6 bases and J by 1 base; unmatched bases: 8. Germline loops: CDR1 SNHLY, CDR2 FYNNEI. The CDR3 spans 15 residues. The DNA for the CDR3 is TGTGCCAGCAGGATAACAGGGGCACTTAACTATGGCTACACCTTC. Amino acids: CASRITGALNYGYTF.

The chain carries TRBV19 and TRBJ2-7, with D hard to call. The germline V gene has CDR1 LNHDA and CDR2 SQIVND (reference sequence). Trimming took 5 bases from V and 0 from J, leaving 14 bases between them. The CDR3 loop spans 15 amino acids. The CDR3 DNA sequence: TGTGCCAGTAGTTCCATGTCAAGGAGCTCCTACGAGCAGTACTTC. Its translation: CASSSMSRSSYEQYF.

The V gene is TRBV27, the J gene TRBJ1-2; weak D call: TRBD1 (6 bases). Germline V CDR1 and CDR2: MNHEY, SMNVEV (reference sequence). Trimming stripped 6 bases from V and 5 bases from J, with 16 bases between. The CDR3 loop spans 14 amino acids. DNA for the CDR3: TGTGCCAGCAGGGTACAGGGTTCGCGGTATGGCTACACCTTC. Amino acid sequence: CASRVQGSRYGYTF.

The gene calls are TRBV9 and TRBJ2-5; 9 bases are a match to TRBD2. The last part of the DNA fits TRBJ2-7 better; the J call may be wrong. The CDR3 covers 15 residues. Germline CDR1 reads SGDLS; CDR2 reads YYNGEE. CDR3 region: CASSKSGGSSYEQYF. Here the CDR3 DNA reads TGTGCCAGCAGCAAGAGCGGGGGGAGCTCCTACGAGCAGTACTTC.